The clone carrying this TCR beta chain showed up many times. Antigen unknown. The data stem from a study of human T cells and chemical hapten exposure. Across the whole study: Patch tests put 0.01% DPC on the upper back, read at 6 days. Among samples, TCR yields varied mainly because of small differences in pooled library volume. Whole-study findings and limits: Expanded TCRs produced significantly more large CDR3 similarity clusters than controls did. The number of TCRs over 1 in 1000 frequency stayed unchanged after DPC.

TCRdb itself ran the RACE reads through MiXCR, one entry per CDR3 protein. The table has a few hundred thousand distinct CDR3 sequences, 4.5% to 7% seen once; the top ten hold about 8.2%. V was pared by 3 bases and J by 4 bases, with 12 bases between. The CDR3 spans 13 residues. Germline V gene data show CDR1 as SQVTM and CDR2 as ANQGSEA. Time point indicated: pre-sensitization, week 0. Documented treatment: therapeutic diphenylcyclopropenone sensitization with weekly scalp DPC. The specimen was whole blood, collected in connection with sensitization to the hapten diphenylcyclopropenone (DPC). This clonotype originated in a woman aged 18-29 years with alopecia areata. Some clones in this sample may be carry-over from other donors' samples. The rearrangement links TRBV29-1 to TRBJ1-2; D is unresolved. The CDR3, as DNA: TGCAGCGTTGACGGGGTAGGGTCCTATGGCTACACCTTC. This sequence encodes CSVDGVGSYGYTF.